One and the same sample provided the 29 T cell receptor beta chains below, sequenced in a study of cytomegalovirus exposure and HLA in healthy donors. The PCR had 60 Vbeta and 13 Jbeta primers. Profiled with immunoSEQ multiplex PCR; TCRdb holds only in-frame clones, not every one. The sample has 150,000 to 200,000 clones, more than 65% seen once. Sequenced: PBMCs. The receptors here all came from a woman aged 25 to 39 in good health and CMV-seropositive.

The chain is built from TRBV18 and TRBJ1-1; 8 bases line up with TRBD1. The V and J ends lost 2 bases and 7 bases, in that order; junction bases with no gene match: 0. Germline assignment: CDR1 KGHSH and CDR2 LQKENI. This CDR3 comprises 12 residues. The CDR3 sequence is CASSPGQGEAFF. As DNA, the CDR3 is TGTGCCAGCTCACCAGGACAGGGTGAAGCTTTCTTT.

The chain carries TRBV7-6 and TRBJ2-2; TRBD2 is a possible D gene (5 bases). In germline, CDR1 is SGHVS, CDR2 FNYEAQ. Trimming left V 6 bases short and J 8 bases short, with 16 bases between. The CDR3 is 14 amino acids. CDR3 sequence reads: CASSRTRARGELFF. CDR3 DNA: TGTGCCAGCAGTCGGACGAGGGCGAGGGGGGAGCTGTTTTTT.

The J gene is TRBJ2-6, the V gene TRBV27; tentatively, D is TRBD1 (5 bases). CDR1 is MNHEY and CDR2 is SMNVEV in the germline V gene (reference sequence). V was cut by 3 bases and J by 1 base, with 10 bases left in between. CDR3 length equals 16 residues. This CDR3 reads CASSFLRVSGANVLTF. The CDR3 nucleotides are TGTGCCAGCAGTTTCCTCAGGGTGTCTGGGGCCAACGTCCTGACTTTC. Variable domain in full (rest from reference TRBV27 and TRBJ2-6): EAQVTQNPRYLITVTGKKLTVTCSQNMNHEYMSWYRQDPGLGLRQIYYSMNVEVTDKGDVPEGYKVSRKEKRNFPLILESPSPNQTSLYFCASSFLRVSGANVLTFGAGSRLTVL.

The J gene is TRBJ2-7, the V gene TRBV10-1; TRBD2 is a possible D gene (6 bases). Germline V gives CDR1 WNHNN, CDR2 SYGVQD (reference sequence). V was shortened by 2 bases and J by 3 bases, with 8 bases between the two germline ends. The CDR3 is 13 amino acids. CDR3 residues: CASSEPGSYEQYF. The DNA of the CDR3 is TGCGCCAGCAGTGAGCCCGGGAGCTACGAGCAGTACTTC.

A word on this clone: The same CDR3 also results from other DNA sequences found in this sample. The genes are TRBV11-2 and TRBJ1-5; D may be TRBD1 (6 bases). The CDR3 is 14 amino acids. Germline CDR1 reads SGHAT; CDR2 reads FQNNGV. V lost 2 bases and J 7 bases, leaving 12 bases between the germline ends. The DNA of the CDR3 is TGTGCCAGCAGCTTAACGCGGCAGGGGCAGCCCCAGCATTTT. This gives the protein CASSLTRQGQPQHF.

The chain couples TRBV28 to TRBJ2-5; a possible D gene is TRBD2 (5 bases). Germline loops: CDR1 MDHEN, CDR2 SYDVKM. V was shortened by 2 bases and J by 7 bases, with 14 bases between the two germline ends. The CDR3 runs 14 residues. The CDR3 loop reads CASSLVGKYGTQYF. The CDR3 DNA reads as TGTGCCAGCAGTTTAGTCGGGAAATACGGGACCCAGTACTTC. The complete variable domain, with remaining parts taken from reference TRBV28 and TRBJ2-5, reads DVKVTQSSRYLVKRTGEKVFLECVQDMDHENMFWYRQDPGLGLRLIYFSYDVKMKEKGDIPEGYSVSREKKERFSLILESASTNQTSMYLCASSLVGKYGTQYFGPGTRLLVL.

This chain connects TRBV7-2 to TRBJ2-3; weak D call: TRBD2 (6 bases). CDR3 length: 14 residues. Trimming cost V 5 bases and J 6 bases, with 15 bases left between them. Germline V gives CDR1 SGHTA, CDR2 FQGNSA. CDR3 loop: CASSQVTSPDTQYF. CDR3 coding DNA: TGTGCCAGCAGCCAAGTTACTAGCCCGGATACGCAGTATTTT.

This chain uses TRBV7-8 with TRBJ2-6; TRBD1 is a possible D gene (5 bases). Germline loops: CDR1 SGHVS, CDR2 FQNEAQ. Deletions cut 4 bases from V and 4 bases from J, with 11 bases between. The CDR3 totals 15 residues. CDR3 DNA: TGTGCCAGCAGCTGGCGGACACCGGGGGCCAACGTCCTGACTTTC. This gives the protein CASSWRTPGANVLTF.

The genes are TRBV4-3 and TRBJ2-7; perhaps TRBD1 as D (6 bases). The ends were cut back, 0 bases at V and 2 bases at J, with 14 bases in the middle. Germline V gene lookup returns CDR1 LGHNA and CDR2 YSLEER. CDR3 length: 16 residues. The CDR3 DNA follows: TGCGCCAGCAGCCAAGACTCCAGGGGTTTTACCTACGAGCAGTACTTC. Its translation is CASSQDSRGFTYEQYF.

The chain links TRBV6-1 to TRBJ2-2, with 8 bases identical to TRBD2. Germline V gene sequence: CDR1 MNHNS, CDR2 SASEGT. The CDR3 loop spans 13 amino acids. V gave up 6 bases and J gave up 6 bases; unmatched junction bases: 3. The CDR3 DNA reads TGTGCCAGCAGGACTAGCGATGCCGGGGAGCTGTTTTTT. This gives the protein CASRTSDAGELFF.

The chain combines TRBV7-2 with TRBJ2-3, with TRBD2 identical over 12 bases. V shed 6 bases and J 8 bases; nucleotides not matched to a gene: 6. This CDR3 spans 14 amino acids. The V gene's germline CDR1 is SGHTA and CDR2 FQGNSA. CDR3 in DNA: TGTGCCAGCAGTCTAGCGGGGGGGCAGTCTACGCAGTATTTT. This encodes CASSLAGGQSTQYF.

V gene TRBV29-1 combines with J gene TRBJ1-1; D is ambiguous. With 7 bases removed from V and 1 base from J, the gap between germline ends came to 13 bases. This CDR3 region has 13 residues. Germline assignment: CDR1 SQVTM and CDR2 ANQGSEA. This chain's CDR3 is CSAPLGGNTEAFF. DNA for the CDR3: TGCAGCGCACCCCTGGGAGGGAACACTGAAGCTTTCTTT.

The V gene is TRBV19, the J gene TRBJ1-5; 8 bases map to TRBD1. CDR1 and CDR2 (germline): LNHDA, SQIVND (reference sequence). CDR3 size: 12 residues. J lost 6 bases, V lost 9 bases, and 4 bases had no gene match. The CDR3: CASGQGGQPQHF. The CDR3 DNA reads TGTGCCAGCGGACAGGGAGGTCAGCCCCAGCATTTT.

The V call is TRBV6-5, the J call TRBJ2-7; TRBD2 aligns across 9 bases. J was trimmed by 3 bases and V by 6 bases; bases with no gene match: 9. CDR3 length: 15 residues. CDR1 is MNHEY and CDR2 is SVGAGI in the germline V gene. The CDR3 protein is CASRPSLAGRYEQYF. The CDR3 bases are TGTGCCAGCAGGCCTTCACTAGCGGGCCGCTACGAGCAGTACTTC.

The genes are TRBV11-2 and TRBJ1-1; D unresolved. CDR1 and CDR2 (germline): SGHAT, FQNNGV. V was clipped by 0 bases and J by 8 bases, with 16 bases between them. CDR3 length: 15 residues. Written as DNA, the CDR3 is TGTGCCAGCAGCTTAGATCCTAGTCTATCGTGGGAAGCTTTCTTT. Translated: CASSLDPSLSWEAFF. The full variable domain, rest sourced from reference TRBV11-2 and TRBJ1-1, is EAGVAQSPRYKIIEKRQSVAFWCNPISGHATLYWYQQILGQGPKLLIQFQNNGVVDDSQLPKDRFSAERLKGVDSTLKIQPAKLEDSAVYLCASSLDPSLSWEAFFGQGTRLTVV.

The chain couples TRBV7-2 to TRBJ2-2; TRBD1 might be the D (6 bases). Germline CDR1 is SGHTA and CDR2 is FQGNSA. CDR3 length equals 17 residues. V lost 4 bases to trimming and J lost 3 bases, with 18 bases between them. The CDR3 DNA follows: TGTGCCAGCAGCTCAGACACAGGGCAGGGGTACACCGGGGAGCTGTTTTTT. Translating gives CASSSDTGQGYTGELFF.

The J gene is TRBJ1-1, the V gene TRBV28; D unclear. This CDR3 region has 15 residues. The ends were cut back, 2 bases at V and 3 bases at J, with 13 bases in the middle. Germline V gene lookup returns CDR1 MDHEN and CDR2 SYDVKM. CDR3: CASSLVVRGDTEAFF. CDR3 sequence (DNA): TGTGCCAGCAGTTTAGTCGTTCGGGGAGACACTGAAGCTTTCTTT.

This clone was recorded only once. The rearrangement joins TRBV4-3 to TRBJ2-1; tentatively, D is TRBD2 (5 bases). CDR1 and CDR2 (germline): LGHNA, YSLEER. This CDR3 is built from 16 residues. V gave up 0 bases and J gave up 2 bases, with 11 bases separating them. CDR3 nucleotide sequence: TGCGCCAGCAGCCAAGAACTAGGGTCGCCCTACAATGAGCAGTTCTTC. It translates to CASSQELGSPYNEQFF.

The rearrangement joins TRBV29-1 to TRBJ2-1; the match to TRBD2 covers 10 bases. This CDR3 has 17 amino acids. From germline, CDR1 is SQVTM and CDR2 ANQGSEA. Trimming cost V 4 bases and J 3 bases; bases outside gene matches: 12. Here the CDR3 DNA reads TGCAGCGTTGTCGGAGCTAGCGGGAGAAGTCGCTACAATGAGCAGTTCTTC. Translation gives CSVVGASGRSRYNEQFF.

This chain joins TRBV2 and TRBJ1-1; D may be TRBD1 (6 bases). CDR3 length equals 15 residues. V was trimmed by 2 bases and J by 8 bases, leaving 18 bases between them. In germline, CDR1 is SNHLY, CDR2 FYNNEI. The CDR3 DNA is TGTGCCAGCAGTGAATCCCCACCAGGGGATGCGGAAGCTTTCTTT. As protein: CASSESPPGDAEAFF.

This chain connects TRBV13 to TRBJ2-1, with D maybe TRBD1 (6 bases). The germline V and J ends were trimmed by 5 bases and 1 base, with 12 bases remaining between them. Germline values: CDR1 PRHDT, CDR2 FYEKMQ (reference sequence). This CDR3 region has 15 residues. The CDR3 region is CASSVDRFSYNEQFF. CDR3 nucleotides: TGTGCCAGCAGCGTTGACAGGTTTTCCTACAATGAGCAGTTCTTC. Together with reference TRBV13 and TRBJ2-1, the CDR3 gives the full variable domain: AAGVIQSPRHLIKEKRETATLKCYPIPRHDTVYWYQQGPGQDPQFLISFYEKMQSDKGSIPDRFSAQQFSDYHSELNMSSLELGDSALYFCASSVDRFSYNEQFFGPGTRLTVL.

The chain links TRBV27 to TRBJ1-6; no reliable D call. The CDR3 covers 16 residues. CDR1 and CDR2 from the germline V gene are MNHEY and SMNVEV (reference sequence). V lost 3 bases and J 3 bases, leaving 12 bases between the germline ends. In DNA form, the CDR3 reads TGTGCCAGCAGTTTCACGGGGATTGGCTATAATTCACCCCTCCACTTT. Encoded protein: CASSFTGIGYNSPLHF.

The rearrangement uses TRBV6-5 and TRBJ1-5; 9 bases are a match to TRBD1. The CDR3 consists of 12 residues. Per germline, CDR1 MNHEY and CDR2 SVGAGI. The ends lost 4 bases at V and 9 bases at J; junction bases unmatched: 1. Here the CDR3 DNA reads TGTGCCAGCAGTTCGACAGGGGGGCCCCAGCATTTT. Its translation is CASSSTGGPQHF.

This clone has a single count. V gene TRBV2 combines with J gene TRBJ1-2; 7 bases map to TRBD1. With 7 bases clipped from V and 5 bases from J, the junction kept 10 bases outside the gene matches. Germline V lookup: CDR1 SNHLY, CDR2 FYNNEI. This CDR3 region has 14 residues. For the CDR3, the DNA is TGTGCCAGCACTGCGACAGGGAGAGGATATGGCTACACCTTC. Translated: CASTATGRGYGYTF.

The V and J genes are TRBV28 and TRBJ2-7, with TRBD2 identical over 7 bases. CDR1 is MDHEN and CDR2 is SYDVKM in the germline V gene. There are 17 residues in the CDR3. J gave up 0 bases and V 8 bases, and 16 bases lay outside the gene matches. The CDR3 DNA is TGTGCCAGCGGGCTGGCGGGAGCAATTCGAAGCTCCTACGAGCAGTACTTC. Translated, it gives CASGLAGAIRSSYEQYF.

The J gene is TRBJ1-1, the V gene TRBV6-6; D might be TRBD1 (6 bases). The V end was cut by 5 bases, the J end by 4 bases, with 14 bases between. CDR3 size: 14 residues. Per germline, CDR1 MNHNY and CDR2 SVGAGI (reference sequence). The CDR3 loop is CASSRLPGVTEAFF. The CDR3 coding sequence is TGTGCCAGCAGTAGACTACCAGGGGTCACTGAAGCTTTCTTT.

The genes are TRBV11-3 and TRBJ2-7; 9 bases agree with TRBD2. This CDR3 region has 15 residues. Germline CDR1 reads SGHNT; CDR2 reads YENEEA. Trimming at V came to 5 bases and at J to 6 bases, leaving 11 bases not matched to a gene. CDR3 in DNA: TGTGCCAGCAGCACCGGGACTAGCAAGGGAAGCGAGCAGTACTTC. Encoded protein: CASSTGTSKGSEQYF.

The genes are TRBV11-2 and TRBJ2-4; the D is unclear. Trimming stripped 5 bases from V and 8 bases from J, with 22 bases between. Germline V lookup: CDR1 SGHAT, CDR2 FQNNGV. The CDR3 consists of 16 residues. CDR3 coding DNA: TGTGCCAGCAGCCTTTCGGTGGGCTCTGAAAGGTACATTCAGTACTTC. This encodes CASSLSVGSERYIQYF.

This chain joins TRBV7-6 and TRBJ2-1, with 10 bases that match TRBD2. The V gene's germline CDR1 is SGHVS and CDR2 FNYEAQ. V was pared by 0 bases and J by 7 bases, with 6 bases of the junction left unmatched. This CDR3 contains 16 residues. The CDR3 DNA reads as TGTGCCAGCAGCTTAGCCACCCTAGCGGGAGTTAATGAGCAGTTCTTC. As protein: CASSLATLAGVNEQFF.